This T cell receptor (beta chain) was recorded in a study of cytomegalovirus exposure and HLA in healthy donors. Study context: The 95 to 150 validation repertoires and the roughly 690 first-cohort repertoires shared a platform, a later analysis reported. General observations from the study: Many donors carried some public TCRs, although rarity characterized most TCR sequences.

As regards this clone: The antigen is unknown.

Clones were sequenced by immunoSEQ multiplex PCR, and TCRdb holds only the in-frame ones, with some missing. The table has 200,000 or so clones, 83% seen once. The sequence came from a woman in her late teens or twenties in good health and CMV-seronegative. The specimen sequenced was PBMCs.

CDR3: CASSLGALREVYNEQFF. DNA of the CDR3: TGTGCCAGCAGCTTAGGGGCGTTGCGGGAGGTCTACAATGAGCAGTTCTTC. The chain joins TRBV7-6 to TRBJ2-1; TRBD2 matches at 8 bases. J gave up 3 bases and V 1 base, and 8 bases lay outside the gene matches. Looked up from germline, CDR1 is SGHVS and CDR2 is FNYEAQ. The CDR3 has 17 amino acids. Full variable domain (outside the CDR3, taken from reference TRBV7-6 and TRBJ2-1): GAGVSQSPRYKVTKRGQDVALRCDPISGHVSLYWYRQALGQGPEFLTYFNYEAQQDKSGLPNDRFSAERPEGSISTLTIQRTEQRDSAMYRCASSLGALREVYNEQFFGPGTRLTVL.